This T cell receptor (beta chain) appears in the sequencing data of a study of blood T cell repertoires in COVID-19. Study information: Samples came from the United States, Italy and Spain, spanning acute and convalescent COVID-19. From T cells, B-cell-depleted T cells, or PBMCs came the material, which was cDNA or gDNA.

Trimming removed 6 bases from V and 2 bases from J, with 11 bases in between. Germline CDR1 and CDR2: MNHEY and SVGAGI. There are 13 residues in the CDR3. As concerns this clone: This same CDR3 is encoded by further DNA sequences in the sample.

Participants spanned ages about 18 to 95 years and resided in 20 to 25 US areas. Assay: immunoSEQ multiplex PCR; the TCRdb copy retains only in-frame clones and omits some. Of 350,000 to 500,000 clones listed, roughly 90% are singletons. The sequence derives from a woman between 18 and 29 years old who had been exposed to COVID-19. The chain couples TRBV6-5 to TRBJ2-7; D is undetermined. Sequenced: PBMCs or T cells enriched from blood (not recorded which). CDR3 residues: CASSPTGPYEQYF. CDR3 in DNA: TGTGCCAGCAGCCCGACTGGTCCCTACGAGCAGTACTTC.